This T cell receptor beta chain stems from a study of blood T cell repertoires in COVID-19. In the source study's methods: From reference gene primer amplification, estimates of nucleated cell counts were derived. Generated by immunoSEQ multiplex PCR, the TCRdb table keeps only in-frame clones and is missing some. V, J and clone size derive from that table, while D and trimming were established from the DNA sequence. The repertoire holds about 270,000 clones, 86% seen once, with about 2.7% in the top ten. CDR3 length: 14 amino acids. The V end was cut by 4 bases, the J end by 5 bases, with 10 bases between. Germline V gene sequence: CDR1 SGHRS, CDR2 YFSETQ. The study assigned cohorts using participant-reported clinical history. Donors in Cohort 3 counted as recovered after two negative PCRs, clearance, or symptom resolution.

The receptor was derived from a woman between 18 and 29 years old who had recovered from COVID-19. V and J are TRBV5-1 and TRBJ1-6, with D possibly matching TRBD1 (6 bases). Sequencing input: PBMCs or T cells enriched from blood (not recorded which). The CDR3 loop is CASSPRTDNSPLHF. The CDR3 region has the DNA TGCGCCAGCAGCCCCCGGACAGATAATTCACCCCTCCACTTT.